This T cell receptor beta chain was sequenced during a study of Ad26.COV2.S vaccination and SARS-CoV-2 variants. Study in general: Donor allocation was to the COV1001 Ad26.COV2.S trial arm. Study observations and caveats: Total responses of T cells may have been underestimated by the analyses of TCR breadth and depth. With respect to non-spike TCR breadth, vaccine and placebo recipients were similar. Reportedly, after vaccination the spike-specific CD8+ and CD4+ T cell responses displayed substantial breadth.

Treatment denoted: roughly 19 received Ad26.COV2.S at low or high dose, single or two shots; 5 received placebo; per-sample allocation not given. On day 63 after the first injection, vaccine and placebo recipients gave samples. Sequencing was performed with immunoSEQ multiplex PCR; in TCRdb, only in-frame clones are kept and a portion is missing. The table has about 350,000 clones, about 89% seen once. V gave up 3 bases and J gave up 4 bases, with 10 bases separating them. The germline V gene encodes CDR1 KGHSH and CDR2 LQKENI. This CDR3 has 13 residues. Note on this clone: Its antigen is undetermined.

The sequence was collected from a person aged 18 to 59 who received the Ad26.COV2.S COVID-19 vaccine or a placebo. The sequenced sample was peripheral blood, obtained in a trial of Ad26.COV2.S vaccine versus placebo. The V and J genes are TRBV18 and TRBJ2-7, with D hard to call. CDR3 nucleotide sequence: TGTGCCAGCTCACCTGGGCCGGTTTACGAGCAGTACTTC. It translates to CASSPGPVYEQYF.